The next 10 T cell receptor beta chains were all read from a single sample in a study of CD8+ T cells in alopecia areata. TCR sequencing used cDNA made by reverse transcription of extracted RNA. Only in-frame clones appear in the TCRdb table, and some are missing; sequencing was by immunoSEQ multiplex PCR. This sample has 200,000 to 250,000 clones, with roughly 57% found just once. Material: CD4+ T cells sorted from blood, obtained at week 0. The receptors derive from a human donor with alopecia areata.

The chain combines TRBV4-2 with TRBJ1-2, with TRBD1 as a possible D gene (6 bases). The CDR3 consists of 16 residues. Trimming took 0 bases from V and 5 from J, leaving 16 bases between them. Germline CDR1 reads LGHNA; CDR2 reads YNFKEQ. The CDR3 loop reads CASSQDSSGAGYGYTF. The CDR3 DNA follows: TGTGCCAGCAGCCAAGATTCATCGGGGGCAGGGTATGGCTACACCTTC.

The CDR3 loop reads CASSVGRRSRNEQFF. CDR3 sequence (DNA): TGTGCCAGCAGCGTAGGTCGTCGGTCTCGCAATGAGCAGTTCTTC. This chain uses TRBV9 with TRBJ2-1, with D uncertain. The CDR3 loop spans 15 amino acids. V shed 0 bases and J shed 6 bases, with 13 bases lying between them. Germline V CDR1 and CDR2: SGDLS, YYNGEE.

This clone showed up just a few times. The chain carries TRBV4-1 and TRBJ1-5, with D perhaps matching TRBD1 (5 bases). The CDR3 covers 12 residues. With 0 bases removed from V and 11 bases from J, the gap between germline ends came to 8 bases. Germline-derived CDR1 and CDR2 are MGHRA and YSYEKL. Here the CDR3 DNA reads TGCGCCAGCAGCCAAGAGTGGGGGACCCAGCATTTT. Its protein product is CASSQEWGTQHF.

This rearrangement joins TRBV6-5 to TRBJ1-2; 10 nucleotides line up with TRBD1. J gave up 7 bases and V 5 bases, and 7 bases lay outside the gene matches. This CDR3 has 14 amino acids. CDR1 and CDR2 from the germline V gene are MNHEY and SVGAGI. The CDR3 coding sequence is TGTGCCAGCAGTACCGGGACAGGGGAGGTTGGCTACACCTTC. This gives the protein CASSTGTGEVGYTF.

V and J are TRBV29-1 and TRBJ2-4; maybe TRBD1 (6 bases). Trimming left V 6 bases short and J 0 bases short, with 12 bases between. Germline CDR1 is SQVTM and CDR2 is ANQGSEA. The CDR3 runs 14 residues. The CDR3 bases are TGCAGCGTAGGGGGTAGATTAGCCAAAAACATTCAGTACTTC. Translating gives CSVGGRLAKNIQYF.

The chain is built from TRBV15 and TRBJ1-2; D perhaps matches TRBD1 (5 bases). Germline lookup yields CDR1 LNHNV and CDR2 YYDKDF (reference sequence). The V gene lost 0 bases and the J gene lost 4 bases, with 12 bases spanning the gap. The CDR3 covers 15 residues. CDR3 loop: CATSRDGAGFYGYTF. Written as DNA, the CDR3 is TGTGCCACCAGCAGAGATGGGGCGGGTTTCTATGGCTACACCTTC.

V usage is TRBV29-1 and J usage is TRBJ2-3, with D hard to call. V lost 7 bases and J 4 bases, leaving 12 bases between the germline ends. CDR3 size: 12 residues. Germline V gives CDR1 SQVTM, CDR2 ANQGSEA. DNA of the CDR3: TGCAGCGCCCAGACATGGGCAGATACGCAGTATTTT. Protein sequence: CSAQTWADTQYF.

Notes on this clone: The sample carries other DNA sequences with the same CDR3. This chain joins TRBV7-9 and TRBJ1-1; weak D call: TRBD1 (5 bases). V lost 0 bases and J lost 2, with 10 bases in between. Germline-derived CDR1 and CDR2 are SEHNR and FQNEAQ (reference sequence). The CDR3 totals 15 residues. CDR3 sequence reads: CASSLAGQGNTEAFF. The CDR3 coding sequence is TGTGCCAGCAGCTTAGCTGGTCAGGGCAACACTGAAGCTTTCTTT.

This rearrangement joins TRBV4-1 to TRBJ2-2; D is unresolved. CDR1 is MGHRA, CDR2 YSYEKL, per germline. The CDR3 contains 18 residues. V was shortened by 2 bases and J by 0 bases, with 16 bases between the two germline ends. The CDR3 coding sequence is TGCGCCAGCAGCCAATTCGTGTTGGGCCCAACGAACACCGGGGAGCTGTTTTTT. Its protein is CASSQFVLGPTNTGELFF.

J is TRBJ1-5 and V is TRBV6-6; D is unclear. The CDR3 extends over 14 amino acids. V was trimmed by 2 bases and J by 4 bases, leaving 9 bases between them. Germline loops: CDR1 MNHNY, CDR2 SVGAGI (reference sequence). CDR3 nucleotide sequence: TGTGCCAGCAGTTACCGGCTAGGGAATCAGCCCCAGCATTTT. Translating it yields CASSYRLGNQPQHF.